The 28 T cell receptor beta chains presented below share a single source sample, sequenced in a study of radiotherapy plus CTLA-4 blockade in lung cancer. The method was immunoSEQ multiplex PCR; TCRdb's version includes in-frame clones alone and lacks a portion of them. Here the sample spans about 120,000 clones, more than 75% being singletons. Sequenced here: peripheral blood, sampled from a patient treated with radiotherapy plus ipilimumab. These receptors were obtained from a human donor with non-small cell lung cancer that progressed on radiotherapy plus ipilimumab. Some clones in this sample may be carry-over from other donors' samples.

This clone was recorded a few times. The V call is TRBV2, the J call TRBJ1-6, with D possibly TRBD1 on 5 matching bases. This CDR3 has 18 residues. Trimming cost V 0 bases and J 9 bases, with 21 bases left between them. Germline V lookup: CDR1 SNHLY, CDR2 FYNNEI. The CDR3 region has the DNA TGTGCCAGCAGTGAAGCGCGGGGCCTGACAGAGAAACCTTCACCCCTCCACTTT. Amino acid sequence: CASSEARGLTEKPSPLHF.

The CDR3 here is CASSQGATVGTSPLHF. Here the CDR3 DNA reads TGCGCCAGCAGCCAAGGCGCGACAGTCGGAACATCACCCCTCCACTTT. The chain uses TRBV4-1 and TRBJ1-6; possible D gene TRBD1, 5 bases. The CDR3 is made up of 16 amino acids. V lost 1 base and J lost 10, with 17 bases in between. Germline-derived CDR1 and CDR2 are MGHRA and YSYEKL.

This clone was found once. The DNA for the CDR3 is TGTGCCAGCAGTGAGCTGTTGCCCTCCTACAATGAGCAGTTCTTC. This translates into CASSELLPSYNEQFF. The V and J genes are TRBV2 and TRBJ2-1; D is ambiguous. Trimming took off 3 bases at V and 0 bases at J, with 9 bases between the two ends. From germline, CDR1 is SNHLY and CDR2 FYNNEI. This CDR3 is 15 amino acids long.

V usage is TRBV29-1 and J usage is TRBJ2-5; D is unresolved. The CDR3 has 10 amino acids. Per the germline V gene, CDR1 is SQVTM and CDR2 is ANQGSEA. Trimming stripped 8 bases from V and 5 bases from J, with 9 bases between. CDR3 protein: CSSYIETQYF. Here the CDR3 DNA reads TGCAGCAGTTACATTGAGACCCAGTACTTC.

The chain couples TRBV7-3 to TRBJ1-6; D may be TRBD1 (6 bases). Germline assignment: CDR1 SGHTA and CDR2 FQGTGA. This CDR3 is 13 amino acids long. V lost 4 bases and J lost 10, with 11 bases in between. DNA for the CDR3: TGTGCCAGCAGCTCCACAGGGTACTCACCCCTCCACTTT. It is translated as CASSSTGYSPLHF.

This chain joins TRBV2 and TRBJ1-1, with D possibly being TRBD1 (5 bases). V lost 7 bases and J 4 bases, leaving 13 bases between the germline ends. There are 13 residues in the CDR3. CDR1 is SNHLY, CDR2 FYNNEI, per germline. The CDR3 nucleotides read TGTGCCAGCAAGAGAAGCACAGGCACTGAAGCTTTCTTT. The encoded protein is CASKRSTGTEAFF.

This chain links TRBV6-4 with TRBJ1-1; TRBD1 matches 8 bases. The CDR3 extends over 14 amino acids. With V trimmed by 2 bases and J by 6 bases, 5 bases remained unmatched. CDR1 and CDR2 (germline): MRHNA, SNTAGT. The CDR3 nucleotides are TGTGCCAGCAGTGACGGGACAGGCGAAGCTGAAGCTTTCTTT. Its translation: CASSDGTGEAEAFF.

The CDR3 loop reads CASSLTGGAGLSYEQYF. CDR3 bases: TGTGCCAGCAGCTTGACAGGGGGCGCGGGGCTCTCCTACGAGCAGTACTTC. The V and J genes are TRBV13 and TRBJ2-7; 10 positions agree with TRBD1. The CDR3 totals 17 residues. Germline V gene lookup returns CDR1 PRHDT and CDR2 FYEKMQ (reference sequence). V was pared by 3 bases and J by 0 bases, with 8 bases of the junction left unmatched.

V and J are TRBV27 and TRBJ1-6; D is undetermined. Germline V gene lookup returns CDR1 MNHEY and CDR2 SMNVEV (reference sequence). V was cut by 3 bases and J by 7 bases, with 13 bases left in between. The CDR3 is 15 amino acids. CDR3 loop: CASSLGVYGNSPLHF. CDR3 nucleotides: TGTGCCAGCAGTTTGGGCGTCTATGGGAATTCACCCCTCCACTTT.

The chain links TRBV9 to TRBJ2-7, with TRBD1 matching 7 bases. V shed 3 bases, J shed 1 base, and the junction held 4 bases outside the gene matches. In germline, CDR1 is SGDLS, CDR2 YYNGEE. This CDR3 has 14 residues. In nucleotides, the CDR3 is TGTGCCAGCAGCGCAGGGACAGAATCCTACGAGCAGTACTTC. Translation gives CASSAGTESYEQYF.

The rearrangement joins TRBV5-1 to TRBJ1-5; 9 bases line up with TRBD1. Trimming at V came to 3 bases and at J to 3 bases, leaving 4 bases not matched to a gene. The CDR3 runs 15 residues. Germline-derived CDR1 and CDR2 are SGHRS and YFSETQ. The CDR3 coding sequence is TGCGCCAGCAGCTCGGACAGGGGATACAATCAGCCCCAGCATTTT. Amino acid sequence: CASSSDRGYNQPQHF.

V gene TRBV7-3 combines with J gene TRBJ1-5; tentative D call: TRBD1 (5 bases). The CDR3 consists of 16 residues. V lost 5 bases and J lost 7, with 21 bases in between. Per germline, CDR1 SGHTA and CDR2 FQGTGA. This chain's CDR3 is CASSLRPGTEAQPQHF. CDR3 DNA: TGTGCCAGCAGCCTGCGGCCAGGGACGGAGGCGCAGCCCCAGCATTTT.

V and J are TRBV23-1 and TRBJ1-4; D ambiguous. TRBV23-1 is noted as an ORF with a role that remains uncertain. There are 12 residues in the CDR3. Deletions cut 3 bases from V and 4 bases from J, with 3 bases between. This CDR3 is CASSQGNEKLFF. The CDR3 DNA reads as TGCGCCAGCAGTCAGGGTAATGAAAAACTGTTTTTT.

The chain uses TRBV7-9 and TRBJ1-1; a weak D match, TRBD1 (5 bases). CDR1 is SEHNR, CDR2 FQNEAQ, per germline (reference sequence). The CDR3 consists of 13 residues. V was shortened by 1 base and J by 11 bases, with 14 bases between the two germline ends. The CDR3 loop reads CASSLEGLVGAFF. The CDR3 DNA sequence: TGTGCCAGCAGCTTAGAGGGGCTCGTAGGGGCTTTCTTT.

This sequence joins TRBV10-3 and TRBJ2-7; D uncertain. V was cut by 11 bases and J by 3 bases, with 11 bases left in between. CDR3 length: 11 residues. Germline V lookup: CDR1 ENHRY, CDR2 SYGVKD. CDR3 residues: CAAGMSYEQYF. The CDR3 nucleotides are TGTGCCGCAGGAATGAGCTACGAGCAGTACTTC.

A note on this clone: The junction and the germline gene differ at one end; a read error may be behind it. The V gene is TRBV7-7, the J gene TRBJ2-2, with D possibly being TRBD1 (6 bases). The CDR3 is made up of 14 amino acids. Germline loops: CDR1 SSHAT, CDR2 FNYEAQ (reference sequence). CDR3 loop: CASSLAQGTGELFF. DNA for the CDR3: TGTGCTAGCAGCTTAGCACAGGGCACCGGGGAGCTGTTTTTT.

This chain links TRBV28 with TRBJ2-7; possible D gene TRBD2, 5 bases. The germline V gene encodes CDR1 MDHEN and CDR2 SYDVKM. This CDR3 spans 13 amino acids. V shed 10 bases and J shed 1 base, with 14 bases lying between them. This CDR3 is CATRGFTSYEQYF. Here the CDR3 DNA reads TGTGCCACTAGAGGGTTTACATCCTACGAGCAGTACTTC. The full variable domain, with the rest looked up from reference TRBV28 and TRBJ2-7, is DVKVTQSSRYLVKRTGEKVFLECVQDMDHENMFWYRQDPGLGLRLIYFSYDVKMKEKGDIPEGYSVSREKKERFSLILESASTNQTSMYLCATRGFTSYEQYFGPGTRLTVT.

The chain couples TRBV18 to TRBJ2-3; unclear D gene. V was shortened by 2 bases and J by 2 bases, with 11 bases between the two germline ends. The CDR3 covers 15 residues. Germline V gene lookup returns CDR1 KGHSH and CDR2 LQKENI. The CDR3 nucleotides read TGTGCCAGCTCACCAAGGCCAGACACCACAGATACGCAGTATTTT. Translated, it gives CASSPRPDTTDTQYF.

V gene TRBV5-4 combines with J gene TRBJ2-7, with 8 bases lining up with TRBD1. J lost 1 base, V lost 4 bases, and 7 bases had no gene match. Per the germline V gene, CDR1 is SGHNT and CDR2 is YYREEE (reference sequence). CDR3 size: 15 residues. The CDR3 DNA reads TGTGCCAGCAGCCCATCAAGGGACAGGTCCTACGAGCAGTACTTC. Protein sequence: CASSPSRDRSYEQYF. Full variable domain (remainder filled in from reference TRBV5-4 and TRBJ2-7): ETGVTQSPTHLIKTRGQQVTLRCSSQSGHNTVSWYQQALGQGPQFIFQYYREEENGRGNFPPRFSGLQFPNYSSELNVNALELDDSALYLCASSPSRDRSYEQYFGPGTRLTVT.

V is TRBV4-3 and J is TRBJ1-6; tentative D call: TRBD1 (6 bases). This CDR3 spans 15 amino acids. V lost 1 base and J lost 8, with 12 bases in between. Germline V gene sequence: CDR1 LGHNA, CDR2 YSLEER. The CDR3 DNA follows: TGCGCCAGCAGCCAAGTGGGCAGGGGTGATTCACCCCTCCACTTT. It is translated as CASSQVGRGDSPLHF.

The chain joins TRBV4-2 to TRBJ2-3; 8 bases match TRBD1. The CDR3 contains 17 residues. Trimming cost V 4 bases and J 0 bases; bases outside gene matches: 9. The germline V gene encodes CDR1 LGHNA and CDR2 YNFKEQ. The CDR3 nucleotides read TGTGCCAGCAGCCCCGGCCAGGGGGCCTCTAGCACAGATACGCAGTATTTT. Amino acids: CASSPGQGASSTDTQYF.

The chain couples TRBV6-5 to TRBJ2-3; D is undetermined. V was clipped by 6 bases and J by 8 bases, with 12 bases between them. The CDR3 runs 12 residues. The germline V gene has CDR1 MNHEY and CDR2 SVGAGI. CDR3 loop: CASSRQRGTQYF. The CDR3 region has the DNA TGTGCCAGCAGCCGCCAGCGAGGTACGCAGTATTTT.

The chain joins TRBV6-5 to TRBJ1-6; 10 nucleotides match TRBD1. This CDR3 has 16 amino acids. Looked up from germline, CDR1 is MNHEY and CDR2 is SVGAGI. The trim removed 2 bases at V and 5 bases at J, leaving 3 bases unmatched. The DNA of the CDR3 is TGTGCCAGCAGTTACGGGACAGGGGACGATAATTCACCCCTCCACTTT. It specifies CASSYGTGDDNSPLHF.

This sequence joins TRBV27 and TRBJ2-2, with D maybe TRBD1 (6 bases). Germline-derived CDR1 and CDR2 are MNHEY and SMNVEV (reference sequence). The CDR3 totals 14 residues. V lost 7 bases and J 1 base, leaving 10 bases between the germline ends. CDR3 protein: CASKTGRNTGELFF. The CDR3 nucleotides are TGTGCCAGCAAGACAGGAAGGAACACCGGGGAGCTGTTTTTT.

The chain couples TRBV5-4 to TRBJ2-2, with 10 bases matching TRBD1. This CDR3 region has 14 residues. Germline trimming cut 4 bases from V and 6 bases from J; bases unmatched to any gene: 3. Per germline, CDR1 SGHNT and CDR2 YYREEE (reference sequence). This CDR3 is CASSRDRGSGELFF. CDR3 sequence (DNA): TGTGCCAGCAGCCGGGACAGGGGATCCGGGGAGCTGTTTTTT.

The CDR3 coding sequence is TGTGCCAGCAGCTTTGGGCAACGTGGCTACACCTTC. Its translation: CASSFGQRGYTF. This chain uses TRBV5-8 with TRBJ1-2; no clear D. Germline V gene data show CDR1 as SGHTS and CDR2 as YDEGEE. Trimming cost V 2 bases and J 7 bases, with 9 bases left between them. The CDR3 extends over 12 amino acids.

The chain recombines TRBV2 with TRBJ1-1; the D gene is possibly TRBD1 (6 bases). CDR3 length equals 13 residues. The ends were cut back, 1 base at V and 10 bases at J, with 13 bases in the middle. Germline V gene lookup returns CDR1 SNHLY and CDR2 FYNNEI. CDR3 region: CASSEGGGRGAFF. The CDR3 region has the DNA TGTGCCAGCAGTGAAGGGGGGGGCAGGGGAGCTTTCTTT.

This clone is a singleton in its sample. V usage is TRBV27 and J usage is TRBJ2-3; weak D call: TRBD1 (6 bases). Between the trimmed V and J ends, which lost 8 bases and 5 bases, there was a span of 23 bases. From germline, CDR1 is MNHEY and CDR2 SMNVEV (reference sequence). This CDR3 comprises 16 residues. The CDR3, as DNA: TGTGCCAGCGCCCGAGGGGCAGGATTAGGGGGAGATACGCAGTATTTT. Translating gives CASARGAGLGGDTQYF.